The source of this T cell receptor beta chain is a study of CD4 and CD8 cells across lung adenocarcinoma regions. TCRdb itself ran the PCR reads through MiXCR, one entry per CDR3 protein. The table lists thousands of distinct CDR3 sequences, 45% of them singletons. Germline lookup yields CDR1 MNHEY and CDR2 SVGAGI. V was shortened by 7 bases and J by 0 bases, with 16 bases between the two germline ends. The CDR3 totals 16 residues. Localized lung adenocarcinoma, a non-small cell lung cancer, affected the donors. V gene TRBV6-5 combines with J gene TRBJ2-1; D is perhaps TRBD1 (6 bases). Source material: CD8+ T cells from the center of a lung tumor. This sequence originates from a male donor with lung adenocarcinoma. The CD4 and CD8 labels of this study may be unreliable. CDR3 nucleotides: TGTGCCAGCACTTCGACAGGTACGGGCTCCTACAATGAGCAGTTCTTC. Translating gives CASTSTGTGSYNEQFF.